This T cell receptor beta chain comes out of a study of technical replicates of blood from several donors. Germline V lookup: CDR1 MGHRA, CDR2 YSYEKL. The CDR3 is made up of 14 amino acids. With 1 base removed from V and 3 bases from J, the gap between germline ends came to 10 bases. Using immunoSEQ multiplex PCR, the repertoire was profiled, and TCRdb retains in-frame clones only, with some absent. The sample contains about 82,000 clones, roughly 95% of which appear only once. The rearrangement uses TRBV4-1 and TRBJ2-7; D may be TRBD1 (5 bases). This receptor was identified in a human donor in good health. Sequenced input: T cells isolated from PBMCs. The CDR3 is CASSQGDSHYEQYF. In DNA form, the CDR3 reads TGCGCCAGCAGCCAAGGCGACAGCCACTACGAGCAGTACTTC.